The entry that follows covers one TCR beta chain sequence. The source of the sample is a study of control samples from healthy donors and cancer patients. Trimming shortened V by 1 base and J by 4 bases, and 4 bases separated the two germline ends. The CDR3 contains 12 residues. The repertoire was sequenced with immunoSEQ multiplex PCR; TCRdb's copy has only in-frame clones and lacks some. The data show about 150,000 clones, approximately 93% seen once. Material: blood. This TCR derives from a man between 18 and 35 years old in good health. This rearrangement joins TRBV12-3 or TRBV12-4 to TRBJ2-5, with unresolved D. In DNA, the CDR3 is TGTGCCAGCAGTTTAGGACGAGAGACCCAGTACTTC. It yields the protein CASSLGRETQYF.